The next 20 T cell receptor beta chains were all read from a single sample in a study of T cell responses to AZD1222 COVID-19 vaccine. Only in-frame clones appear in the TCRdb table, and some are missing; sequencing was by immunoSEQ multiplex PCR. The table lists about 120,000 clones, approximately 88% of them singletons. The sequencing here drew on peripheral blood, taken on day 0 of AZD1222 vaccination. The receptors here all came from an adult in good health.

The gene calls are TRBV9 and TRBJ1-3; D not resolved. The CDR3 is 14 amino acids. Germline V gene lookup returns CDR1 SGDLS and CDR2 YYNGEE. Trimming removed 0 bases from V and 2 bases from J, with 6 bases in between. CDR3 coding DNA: TGTGCCAGCAGCGTAGGCACGACTGGAAACACCATATATTTT. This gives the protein CASSVGTTGNTIYF.

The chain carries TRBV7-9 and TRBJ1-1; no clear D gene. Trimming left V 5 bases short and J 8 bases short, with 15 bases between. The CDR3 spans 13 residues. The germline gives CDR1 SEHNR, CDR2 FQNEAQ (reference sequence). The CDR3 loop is CASSITHSSEAFF. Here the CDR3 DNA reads TGTGCCAGCAGCATCACCCACAGCAGCGAAGCTTTCTTT.

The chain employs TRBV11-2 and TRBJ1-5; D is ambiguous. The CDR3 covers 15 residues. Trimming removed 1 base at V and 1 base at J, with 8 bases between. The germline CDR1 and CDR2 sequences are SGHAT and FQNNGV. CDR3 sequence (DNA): TGTGCCAGCAGCTTAGGGTCAGGAAGCAATCAGCCCCAGCATTTT. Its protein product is CASSLGSGSNQPQHF.

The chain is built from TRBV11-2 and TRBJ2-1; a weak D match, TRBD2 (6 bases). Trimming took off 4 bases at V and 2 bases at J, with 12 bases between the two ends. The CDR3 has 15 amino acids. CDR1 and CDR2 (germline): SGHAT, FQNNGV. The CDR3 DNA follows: TGTGCCAGCAGCTCGTGGACTAATCCCTACAATGAGCAGTTCTTC. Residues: CASSSWTNPYNEQFF. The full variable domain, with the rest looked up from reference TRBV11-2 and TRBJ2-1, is EAGVAQSPRYKIIEKRQSVAFWCNPISGHATLYWYQQILGQGPKLLIQFQNNGVVDDSQLPKDRFSAERLKGVDSTLKIQPAKLEDSAVYLCASSSWTNPYNEQFFGPGTRLTVL.

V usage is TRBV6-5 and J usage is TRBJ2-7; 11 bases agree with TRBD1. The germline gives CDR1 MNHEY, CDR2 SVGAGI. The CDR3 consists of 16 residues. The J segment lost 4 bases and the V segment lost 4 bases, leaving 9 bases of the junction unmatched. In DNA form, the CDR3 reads TGTGCCAGCAGTTGGGCGAGGAGGGACAGGGGGTACGAGCAGTACTTC. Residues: CASSWARRDRGYEQYF.

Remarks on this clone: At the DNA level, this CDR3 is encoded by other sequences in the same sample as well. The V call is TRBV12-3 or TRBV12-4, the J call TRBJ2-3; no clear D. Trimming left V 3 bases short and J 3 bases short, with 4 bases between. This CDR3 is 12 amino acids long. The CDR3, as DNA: TGTGCCAGCAGTTTTAGTACAGATACGCAGTATTTT. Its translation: CASSFSTDTQYF.

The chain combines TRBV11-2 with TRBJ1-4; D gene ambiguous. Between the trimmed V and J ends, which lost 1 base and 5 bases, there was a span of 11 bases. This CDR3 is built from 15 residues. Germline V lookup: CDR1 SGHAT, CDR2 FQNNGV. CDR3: CASSLAGRRNEKLFF. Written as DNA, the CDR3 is TGTGCCAGCAGCTTAGCGGGAAGGCGGAATGAAAAACTGTTTTTT.

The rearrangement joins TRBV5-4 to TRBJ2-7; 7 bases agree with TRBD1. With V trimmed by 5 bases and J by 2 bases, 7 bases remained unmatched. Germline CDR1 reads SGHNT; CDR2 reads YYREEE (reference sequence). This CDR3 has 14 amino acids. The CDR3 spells CASSRQGGPYEQYF. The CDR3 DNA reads TGTGCCAGCAGTAGACAGGGTGGGCCCTACGAGCAGTACTTC.

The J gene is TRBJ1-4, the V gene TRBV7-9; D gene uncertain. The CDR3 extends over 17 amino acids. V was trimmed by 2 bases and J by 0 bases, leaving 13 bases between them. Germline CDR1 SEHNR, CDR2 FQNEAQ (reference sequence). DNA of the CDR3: TGTGCCAGCAGCTTAATCGAGTCATTAGCAACTAATGAAAAACTGTTTTTT. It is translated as CASSLIESLATNEKLFF.

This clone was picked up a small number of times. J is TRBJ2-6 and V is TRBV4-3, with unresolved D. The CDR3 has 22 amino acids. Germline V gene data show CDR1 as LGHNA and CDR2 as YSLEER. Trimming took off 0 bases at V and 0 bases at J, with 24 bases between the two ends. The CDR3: CASSQEWYKGSSPSSGANVLTF. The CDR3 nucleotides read TGCGCCAGCAGCCAAGAATGGTATAAAGGCAGCAGCCCTAGCTCTGGGGCCAACGTCCTGACTTTC.

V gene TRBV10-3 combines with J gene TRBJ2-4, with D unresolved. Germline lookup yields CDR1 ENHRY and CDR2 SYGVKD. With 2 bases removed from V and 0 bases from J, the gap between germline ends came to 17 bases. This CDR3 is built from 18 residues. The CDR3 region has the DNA TGTGCCATCAGTGAGGAGCGAAACCCGAGTTTAGCCAAAAACATTCAGTACTTC. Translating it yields CAISEERNPSLAKNIQYF.

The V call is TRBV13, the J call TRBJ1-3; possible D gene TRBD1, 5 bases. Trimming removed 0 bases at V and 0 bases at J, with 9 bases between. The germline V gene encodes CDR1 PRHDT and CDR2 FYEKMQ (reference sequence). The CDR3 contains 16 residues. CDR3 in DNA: TGTGCCAGCAGCTTAGGGACAGCGAGCTCTGGAAACACCATATATTTT. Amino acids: CASSLGTASSGNTIYF. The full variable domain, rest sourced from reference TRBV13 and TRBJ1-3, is AAGVIQSPRHLIKEKRETATLKCYPIPRHDTVYWYQQGPGQDPQFLISFYEKMQSDKGSIPDRFSAQQFSDYHSELNMSSLELGDSALYFCASSLGTASSGNTIYFGEGSWLTVV.

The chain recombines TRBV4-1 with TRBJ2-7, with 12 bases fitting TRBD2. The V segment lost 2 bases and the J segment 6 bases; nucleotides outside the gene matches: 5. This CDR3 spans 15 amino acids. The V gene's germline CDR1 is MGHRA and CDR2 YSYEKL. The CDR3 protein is CASSQPSGRAREQYF. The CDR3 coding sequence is TGCGCCAGCAGCCAACCTAGCGGGAGGGCACGCGAGCAGTACTTC.

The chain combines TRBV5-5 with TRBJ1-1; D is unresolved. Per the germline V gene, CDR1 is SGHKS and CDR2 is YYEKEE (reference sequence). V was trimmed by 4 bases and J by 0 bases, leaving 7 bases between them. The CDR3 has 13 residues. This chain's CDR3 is CASSPDMNTEAFF. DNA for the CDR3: TGTGCCAGCAGCCCCGATATGAACACTGAAGCTTTCTTT. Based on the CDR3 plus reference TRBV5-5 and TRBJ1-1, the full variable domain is DAGVTQSPTHLIKTRGQQVTLRCSPISGHKSVSWYQQVLGQGPQFIFQYYEKEERGRGNFPDRFSARQFPNYSSELNVNALLLGDSALYLCASSPDMNTEAFFGQGTRLTVV.

DNA of the CDR3: TGTGCCAGCAGCACCCGAGGGGGGGCAGATACGCAGTATTTT. This gives the protein CASSTRGGADTQYF. The rearrangement uses TRBV9 and TRBJ2-3, with a tentative D call TRBD2 (7 bases). Per germline, CDR1 SGDLS and CDR2 YYNGEE. Trimming pared 4 bases from V and 4 bases from J, leaving 13 bases between. This CDR3 region has 14 residues.

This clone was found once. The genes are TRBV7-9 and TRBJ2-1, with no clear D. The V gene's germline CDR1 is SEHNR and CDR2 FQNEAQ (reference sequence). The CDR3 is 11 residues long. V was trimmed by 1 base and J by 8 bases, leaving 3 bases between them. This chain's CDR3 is CASSLGDEQFF. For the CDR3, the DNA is TGTGCCAGCAGCTTAGGGGATGAGCAGTTCTTC. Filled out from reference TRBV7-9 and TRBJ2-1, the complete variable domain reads DTGVSQNPRHKITKRGQNVTFRCDPISEHNRLYWYRQTLGQGPEFLTYFQNEAQLEKSRLLSDRFSAERPKGSFSTLEIQRTEQGDSAMYLCASSLGDEQFFGPGTRLTVL.

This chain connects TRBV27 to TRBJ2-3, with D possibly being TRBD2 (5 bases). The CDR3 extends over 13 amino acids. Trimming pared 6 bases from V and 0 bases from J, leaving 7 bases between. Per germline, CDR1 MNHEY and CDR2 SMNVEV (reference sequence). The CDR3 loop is CASRRVSTDTQYF. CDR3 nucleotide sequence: TGTGCCAGCAGGCGGGTTAGCACAGATACGCAGTATTTT.

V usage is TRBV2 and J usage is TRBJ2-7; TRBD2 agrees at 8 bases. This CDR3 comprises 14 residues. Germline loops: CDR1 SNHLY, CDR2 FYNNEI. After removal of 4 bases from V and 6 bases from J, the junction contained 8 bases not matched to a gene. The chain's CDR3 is CASSGRREASEQYF. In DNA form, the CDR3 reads TGTGCCAGCAGTGGCCGGCGGGAGGCTTCCGAGCAGTACTTC. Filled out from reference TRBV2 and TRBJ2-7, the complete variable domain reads EPEVTQTPSHQVTQMGQEVILRCVPISNHLYFYWYRQILGQKVEFLVSFYNNEISEKSEIFDDQFSVERPDGSNFTLKIRSTKLEDSAMYFCASSGRREASEQYFGPGTRLTVT.

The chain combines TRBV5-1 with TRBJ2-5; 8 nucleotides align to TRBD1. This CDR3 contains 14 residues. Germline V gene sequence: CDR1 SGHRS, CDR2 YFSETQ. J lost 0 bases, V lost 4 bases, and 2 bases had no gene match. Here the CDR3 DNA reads TGCGCCAGCAGCGTACAGGGGGACCAAGAGACCCAGTACTTC. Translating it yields CASSVQGDQETQYF.

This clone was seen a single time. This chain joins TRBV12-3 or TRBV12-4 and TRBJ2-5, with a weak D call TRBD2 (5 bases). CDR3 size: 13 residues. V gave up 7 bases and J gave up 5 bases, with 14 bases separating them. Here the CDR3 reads CASNLYGEETQYF. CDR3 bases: TGTGCCAGCAACCTATACGGGGAGGAGACCCAGTACTTC.